This passage covers 21 T cell receptor beta chains from one sample sequenced in a study of cytomegalovirus exposure and HLA in healthy donors. Use of 60 Vbeta and 13 Jbeta primers characterized the PCR. Using immunoSEQ multiplex PCR, the repertoire was profiled, and TCRdb retains in-frame clones only, with some absent. This sample yields about 90,000 clones, of which 62% are seen a single time; around 5.5% belongs to the top ten. The specimen sequenced was PBMCs. The receptors stem from a woman aged 25 to 45 in good health and CMV-seropositive.

The chain has TRBV5-1 and TRBJ1-2, with TRBD1 as a possible D gene (6 bases). Between the trimmed V and J ends, which lost 0 bases and 4 bases, there was a span of 19 bases. CDR3 length equals 17 residues. The germline V gene has CDR1 SGHRS and CDR2 YFSETQ. The CDR3 DNA reads as TGCGCCAGCAGCTTGGAAGTTTTTAGACAGGAGATCTATGGCTACACCTTC. It specifies CASSLEVFRQEIYGYTF. The entire variable domain, with the rest obtained from reference TRBV5-1 and TRBJ1-2, is as follows: KAGVTQTPRYLIKTRGQQVTLSCSPISGHRSVSWYQQTPGQGLQFLFEYFSETQRNKGNFPGRFSGRQFSNSRSEMNVSTLELGDSALYLCASSLEVFRQEIYGYTFGSGTRLTVV.

In its sample, this clone was seen once. The chain recombines TRBV7-6 with TRBJ1-3, with D tentatively TRBD1 (5 bases). V lost 0 bases to trimming and J lost 2 bases, with 20 bases between them. The CDR3 sequence is 19 residues long. Germline CDR1 reads SGHVS; CDR2 reads FNYEAQ. CDR3 DNA sequence: TGTGCCAGCAGCTTAGCACCCCCCTATACAGGCCAACCTGGAAACACCATATATTTT. Translation: CASSLAPPYTGQPGNTIYF.

This clone was counted a few times. This rearrangement joins TRBV5-5 to TRBJ1-1; TRBD1 is a possible D gene (5 bases). V was trimmed by 8 bases and J by 0 bases, leaving 17 bases between them. This CDR3 comprises 15 residues. The germline V gene encodes CDR1 SGHKS and CDR2 YYEKEE (reference sequence). CDR3 bases: TGTGCCAGTAACCTTTTGACAGACATGAACACTGAAGCTTTCTTT. Protein: CASNLLTDMNTEAFF.

This clone has only a few counts. The chain uses TRBV5-5 and TRBJ1-3, with no clear D. Germline CDR1 SGHKS, CDR2 YYEKEE (reference sequence). CDR3 length: 11 residues. The V end was cut by 6 bases, the J end by 4 bases, with 5 bases between. CDR3 bases: TGTGCCAGCACCGAGGGAAACACCATATATTTT. Amino acids: CASTEGNTIYF. The full variable domain, rest sourced from reference TRBV5-5 and TRBJ1-3, is DAGVTQSPTHLIKTRGQQVTLRCSPISGHKSVSWYQQVLGQGPQFIFQYYEKEERGRGNFPDRFSARQFPNYSSELNVNALLLGDSALYLCASTEGNTIYFGEGSWLTVV.

V usage is TRBV10-3 and J usage is TRBJ2-7; tentatively, D is TRBD2 (6 bases). The CDR3 is made up of 13 amino acids. Germline CDR1 and CDR2: ENHRY and SYGVKD. The V end lost 0 bases, the J end lost 5 bases, and 8 bases lay between the germline ends. CDR3 loop: CAISESEGNEQYF. The CDR3 coding sequence is TGTGCCATCAGTGAGTCGGAGGGAAACGAGCAGTACTTC.

The CDR3 spells CASKRQGENYGYTF. The DNA for the CDR3 is TGTGCCAGCAAACGACAGGGGGAGAACTATGGCTACACCTTC. The chain carries TRBV5-4 and TRBJ1-2, with 9 nucleotides matching TRBD1. V was pared by 6 bases and J by 2 bases, with 5 bases of the junction left unmatched. This CDR3 contains 14 residues. CDR1 and CDR2 (germline): SGHNT, YYREEE (reference sequence).

This clone was picked up a small number of times. V and J are TRBV7-3 and TRBJ2-2; TRBD2 aligns across 9 bases. Germline CDR1 and CDR2: SGHTA and FQGTGA. The CDR3 is made up of 15 amino acids. Trimming cost V 4 bases and J 6 bases; bases outside gene matches: 6. CDR3 amino acids: CASSSGLASAGELFF. In DNA form, the CDR3 reads TGTGCCAGCAGCTCGGGACTAGCTTCCGCCGGGGAGCTGTTTTTT.

This clone was seen a few times. The CDR3 bases are TGTGCCAGCTCACCCCGAGGACAGGGGGCCTACGAGCAGTACTTC. It translates to CASSPRGQGAYEQYF. This chain uses TRBV18 with TRBJ2-5; 10 bases fit TRBD1. The DNA end is a closer match to TRBJ2-7, so the J assignment may be wrong. The germline gives CDR1 KGHSH, CDR2 LQKENI. This CDR3 is 15 amino acids long.

This clone has a count of ten or more. This chain uses TRBV6-1 with TRBJ1-5; TRBD1 might be the D (6 bases). The CDR3 has 14 amino acids. The V gene lost 7 bases and the J gene lost 7 bases, with 17 bases spanning the gap. Germline CDR1 MNHNS, CDR2 SASEGT. The CDR3 DNA follows: TGTGCCAGCATTCCTCCAGGGGAGACCCAGCCCCAGCATTTT. Its protein product is CASIPPGETQPQHF.

This clone has only a few counts. One end of the junction fails to match germline, which may point to a read error. The V and J genes are TRBV27 and TRBJ1-2, with 7 bases matching TRBD1. CDR3 size: 14 residues. In germline, CDR1 is MNHEY, CDR2 SMNVEV (reference sequence). As DNA, the CDR3 is TGTGCCACCTCTCCTGGGACAGCTAACTATGGCTACCCCTTC. Its translation: CATSPGTANYGYPF.

This chain connects TRBV5-1 to TRBJ2-1, with TRBD2 identical over 13 bases. Germline-derived CDR1 and CDR2 are SGHRS and YFSETQ. Unmatched junction bases numbered 9, after V lost 5 bases and J lost 10 bases. This CDR3 contains 15 residues. The CDR3 nucleotides read TGCGCCAGCAGTTCGGGACTAGCGGGATCCGGGGAGCAGTTCTTC. It encodes CASSSGLAGSGEQFF.

In its sample, this clone was seen a few times. The chain joins TRBV5-4 to TRBJ2-2, with 7 bases that match TRBD1. Germline V CDR1 and CDR2: SGHNT, YYREEE (reference sequence). There are 14 residues in the CDR3. Unmatched junction bases numbered 7, after V lost 4 bases and J lost 7 bases. The CDR3 nucleotides read TGTGCCAGCAGCAAAGACAGGGAGATCGGGGAGCTGTTTTTT. Amino acids: CASSKDREIGELFF.

The chain combines TRBV15 with TRBJ2-7; maybe TRBD1 (5 bases). CDR1 and CDR2 from the germline V gene are LNHNV and YYDKDF (reference sequence). V dropped 3 bases and J dropped 3 bases, with 9 bases sitting between them. CDR3 length equals 13 residues. CDR3 residues: CATSSTGFYEQYF. The CDR3, as DNA: TGTGCCACCAGCAGTACAGGTTTCTACGAGCAGTACTTC.

The chain links TRBV7-2 to TRBJ2-7, with D perhaps TRBD2 (6 bases). Per the germline V gene, CDR1 is SGHTA and CDR2 is FQGNSA. This CDR3 has 13 residues. Trimming took 0 bases from V and 3 from J, leaving 6 bases between them. CDR3 bases: TGTGCCAGCAGCTTAGCGGAGGGCTACGAGCAGTACTTC. Protein: CASSLAEGYEQYF.

In nucleotides, the CDR3 is TGTGCCAGCAGTTACTCCACTAGCGGGGGCACCTACGAGCAGTACTTC. Encoded protein: CASSYSTSGGTYEQYF. This chain links TRBV6-5 with TRBJ2-7, with 11 bases lining up with TRBD2. The CDR3 loop spans 16 amino acids. V was pared by 0 bases and J by 2 bases, with 3 bases of the junction left unmatched. Per germline, CDR1 MNHEY and CDR2 SVGAGI.

This chain connects TRBV19 to TRBJ2-5; 9 nucleotides align to TRBD2. Germline V CDR1 and CDR2: LNHDA, SQIVND (reference sequence). The CDR3 loop spans 14 amino acids. After removal of 4 bases from V and 2 bases from J, the junction contained 2 bases not matched to a gene. In DNA, the CDR3 is TGTGCCAGTAGTAGCGGGGGGGTACAAGAGACCCAGTACTTC. Its translation is CASSSGGVQETQYF. The full variable domain, with the rest looked up from reference TRBV19 and TRBJ2-5, is DGGITQSPKYLFRKEGQNVTLSCEQNLNHDAMYWYRQDPGQGLRLIYYSQIVNDFQKGDIAEGYSVSREKKESFPLTVTSAQKNPTAFYLCASSSGGVQETQYFGPGTRLLVL.

V usage is TRBV5-1 and J usage is TRBJ1-1; no clear D gene. V dropped 4 bases and J dropped 4 bases, with 14 bases sitting between them. The CDR3 length is 14 residues. Germline values: CDR1 SGHRS, CDR2 YFSETQ. CDR3 protein: CASSEQILGTEAFF. CDR3 coding DNA: TGCGCCAGCAGCGAACAGATACTCGGCACTGAAGCTTTCTTT. The full variable domain, rest sourced from reference TRBV5-1 and TRBJ1-1, is KAGVTQTPRYLIKTRGQQVTLSCSPISGHRSVSWYQQTPGQGLQFLFEYFSETQRNKGNFPGRFSGRQFSNSRSEMNVSTLELGDSALYLCASSEQILGTEAFFGQGTRLTVV.

This clone has more than one count but fewer than ten. This chain joins TRBV5-1 and TRBJ1-1; 7 bases map to TRBD1. There are 14 residues in the CDR3. Germline V gene sequence: CDR1 SGHRS, CDR2 YFSETQ. V shed 0 bases and J 6 bases; nucleotides not matched to a gene: 5. The CDR3, as DNA: TGCGCCAGCAGCTTGGGACAGGGAGTATCTGAAGCTTTCTTT. This encodes CASSLGQGVSEAFF.

This clone occurred a few times. The chain joins TRBV5-4 to TRBJ2-2; perhaps TRBD2 as D (6 bases). Germline V CDR1 and CDR2: SGHNT, YYREEE (reference sequence). V was trimmed by 2 bases and J by 8 bases, leaving 16 bases between them. CDR3 length: 15 amino acids. The CDR3: CASSFASDGRGELFF. CDR3 nucleotide sequence: TGTGCCAGCAGCTTTGCTAGCGACGGTCGGGGGGAGCTGTTTTTT.

V gene TRBV7-9 combines with J gene TRBJ1-2; D is possibly TRBD1 (6 bases). Between the trimmed V and J ends, which lost 1 base and 4 bases, there was a span of 7 bases. The CDR3 runs 13 residues. The germline gives CDR1 SEHNR, CDR2 FQNEAQ (reference sequence). This CDR3 is CASSLEGGYGYTF. The CDR3 DNA sequence: TGTGCCAGCAGCTTAGAAGGGGGCTATGGCTACACCTTC.

V usage is TRBV30 and J usage is TRBJ2-5; 9 nucleotides match TRBD2. The length of the CDR3 is 14 residues. Germline V lookup: CDR1 GTSNPN, CDR2 SVGIG (reference sequence). The junction had 5 bases not matched to a gene; V was cut back by 1 base and J by 5 bases. The CDR3 is CAWSAGLARETQYF. CDR3 sequence (DNA): TGTGCCTGGAGTGCGGGACTAGCCAGGGAGACCCAGTACTTC.